This TCR beta chain was recorded in a study of T cell changes during pregnancy in multiple sclerosis. This clone was seen once. TCRdb's copy holds only in-frame clones and misses some; the assay was immunoSEQ multiplex PCR. The repertoire holds more than 7,500 clones, about 90% seen once, with around 5.3% in the top ten. This sequence originates from a female donor in good health, enrolled as a control in a pregnancy study. The sample was CD8+ T cells from peripheral blood mononuclear cells, taken in the first trimester of pregnancy.

CDR3 nucleotide sequence: TGTGCCAGCTCACTTACGGGAATGAGTAGCGGGGCAACCTACAATGAGCAGTTCTTC. This gives the protein CASSLTGMSSGATYNEQFF. This chain connects TRBV18 to TRBJ2-1; 8 bases match TRBD2. The CDR3 extends over 19 amino acids. The V and J ends lost 4 bases and 2 bases, in that order; junction bases with no gene match: 16. The germline gives CDR1 KGHSH, CDR2 LQKENI.